These T cell receptor beta chains were read from a single sample in a study of T cells in narcolepsy. Some clones are missing from TCRdb's copy, which holds only in-frame ones; the method was immunoSEQ multiplex PCR. Of 30,000 to 45,000 clones in the sample, approximately 85% are singletons; the top ten hold 1.5% to 2%. The sample comprised CD45RA- memory CD4+ T cells from PBMCs. The receptors were gathered from a human donor with narcolepsy. Both conserved end residues are part of each CDR3. D genes are given only for firm matches. Rows may omit the clone size; those that give it use once, few, many or a size class.

j_gene	v_gene	abundance	d_gene	CDR3nt	CDR3aa
TRBJ2-5	TRBV5-1	.	TRBD2	TGCGCCAGCAGCCCGGGACTAGCGCAAGAGACCCAGTACTTC	CASSPGLAQETQYF
TRBJ2-7	TRBV10-2	.	TRBD1	TGCGCCAGCAGTGAGTGGGGGACAGGGGGAACCTACGAGCAGTACTTC	CASSEWGTGGTYEQYF
TRBJ1-6	TRBV4-2	few	.	TGTGCCAGCAGCCAAGATCACGTTTTGGGGTCCTATAATTCACCCCTCCACTTT	CASSQDHVLGSYNSPLHF
TRBJ2-1	TRBV2	.	TRBD2	TGTGCCAGCAGTGTGGGACTAGCGGGACGTGAGCAGTTCTTC	CASSVGLAGREQFF
TRBJ2-5	TRBV21-1	.	.	TGTGCCAGCAAAGCGGGGGTCCAAGAGACCCAGTACTTC	CASKAGVQETQYF
TRBJ1-1	TRBV7-2	.	.	TGTGCCAGCAGTTTTCCCCGACGGGCAGGCACTGAAGCTTTCTTT	CASSFPRRAGTEAFF
TRBJ2-1	TRBV5-1	few	TRBD1	TGCGCCAGCCAAGATTCAGGGGGCGCGCTCTACAATGAGCAGTTCTTC	CASQDSGGALYNEQFF
TRBJ1-2	TRBV6-1	.	.	TGTGCCAACCACGATAGGGGGACCGGACTCTATGGCTACACCTTC	CANHDRGTGLYGYTF
TRBJ2-7	TRBV4-3	.	TRBD1	TGCGCCAGCAGCCACACGACAGGGTCCTACGAGCAGTACTTC	CASSHTTGSYEQYF
TRBJ2-7	TRBV13	.	.	TGTGCCAGCAGTCCCGGGGGGCTCTCCAACGAGCAGTACTTC	CASSPGGLSNEQYF
TRBJ2-7	TRBV6-5	.	.	TGTGCCAGCAGGGGACGGCAGGGCCCCTACGAGCAGTACTTC	CASRGRQGPYEQYF
TRBJ1-5	TRBV15	.	.	TGTGCCACCTCCATGCGGGGGGCAGGCATTCAGCCCCAGCATTTT	CATSMRGAGIQPQHF
TRBJ2-7	TRBV6-5	.	.	TGTGCCAGCAGTTACGGCCCCCACAGGGAACAGTACTTC	CASSYGPHREQYF
TRBJ2-5	TRBV19	.	TRBD1	TGTGCCAGTAGTCTCGGACAGGGTCATGAGACCCAGTACTTC	CASSLGQGHETQYF
TRBJ1-5	TRBV18	.	.	TGTGCCAGCTCACTTGAAGGCACCAATCAGCCCCAGCATTTT	CASSLEGTNQPQHF
TRBJ2-2	TRBV4-1	few	.	TGCGCCAGCAGCCAAGAAGGGTTTACCGGGGAGCTGTTTTTT	CASSQEGFTGELFF
TRBJ1-6	TRBV6-6	.	.	TGTGCCAGCAGCGACCAACCTAATTCACCCCTCCACTTT	CASSDQPNSPLHF
TRBJ2-1	TRBV18	.	.	TGTGCCAGCTCACCAAGGGGCTACAATGAGCAGTTCTTC	CASSPRGYNEQFF
TRBJ2-7	TRBV5-6	.	TRBD1	TGTGCCAGCAGTCGACAGGGCCCGAGCTCCTACGAGCAGTACTTC	CASSRQGPSSYEQYF
TRBJ2-5	TRBV6-1	few	TRBD2	TGTGCCAGCAGGAGTGTGCGGGGGGCTGAGACCCAGTACTTC	CASRSVRGAETQYF
TRBJ1-2	TRBV7-2	.	.	TGTGCCAGCAGCTCGGGGGGGGCCACCCTCTATGGCTACACCTTC	CASSSGGATLYGYTF
TRBJ1-2	TRBV5-4	.	.	TGTGCCAGCAGCGTACCACAGGATCGGGGCTATGGCTACACCTTC	CASSVPQDRGYGYTF
TRBJ1-6	TRBV7-2	.	TRBD1	TGTGCCAGCGCTAGTGAGGGGGCTATCAATAATTCACCCCTCCACTTT	CASASEGAINNSPLHF
TRBJ2-7	TRBV7-2	.	TRBD1	TGTGCCAGCAGCTCACGGGACAGCCCCTACGAGCAGTACTTC	CASSSRDSPYEQYF
TRBJ2-7	TRBV4-2	.	TRBD2	TGTGCCAGCAGCCGAGGAGCGGGGGTAAACTCCTACGAGCAGTACTTC	CASSRGAGVNSYEQYF
TRBJ2-2	TRBV4-3	.	.	TGCGCCAGCAGCCAAGTCGTGACAACGAACACCAGGGAGCTGTTTTTT	CASSQVVTTNTRELFF
TRBJ1-5	TRBV27	.	.	TGTGCCAGCAGTAAACAGGGACTCGGCAATCAGCCCCAGCATTTT	CASSKQGLGNQPQHF
TRBJ2-3	TRBV6-4	.	TRBD2	TGTGCCAGTTCATCTAGCGGGGGGGCCGGGGATACGCAGTATTTT	CASSSSGGAGDTQYF